This T cell receptor beta chain was recorded in a study of lymphopenia after photon versus proton radiotherapy. Data came from immunoSEQ multiplex PCR; TCRdb stores just in-frame clones and leaves some out. The table lists around 42,000 clones, around 86% of them singletons. The CDR3 is 14 residues long. The ends were cut back, 0 bases at V and 2 bases at J, with 4 bases in the middle. CDR1 and CDR2 from the germline V gene are KGHSH and LQKENI. Specimen: peripheral blood, collected from a patient treated with photon-based radiotherapy. V usage is TRBV18 and J usage is TRBJ2-2; D gene ambiguous. The receptor was isolated from a man aged 40-49 years with gastric cancer. CDR3 DNA sequence: TGTGCCAGCTCACCACCGTCTAACACCGGGGAGCTGTTTTTT. Its translation: CASSPPSNTGELFF.